Below are 21 T cell receptor beta chains sequenced from a single sample in a study of cytomegalovirus exposure and HLA in healthy donors. PCR used 60 Vbeta primers and 13 Jbeta primers. Sequencing used immunoSEQ multiplex PCR; TCRdb keeps in-frame clones, though not all of them. The repertoire holds tens of thousands of clones, with more than 65% as singletons. The sequenced material came from PBMCs. Every receptor here comes from a man aged 45-65 years in good health and CMV-seronegative.

The genes are TRBV7-9 and TRBJ1-2; TRBD1 matches 8 bases. Germline V CDR1 and CDR2: SEHNR, FQNEAQ (reference sequence). CDR3 size: 15 residues. V shed 5 bases and J 4 bases; nucleotides not matched to a gene: 9. CDR3 protein: CASSPGTGLFYGYTF. The CDR3 nucleotides read TGTGCCAGCAGCCCCGGGACAGGCCTTTTCTATGGCTACACCTTC.

J is TRBJ2-1 and V is TRBV19; 8 bases align to TRBD1. Germline V lookup: CDR1 LNHDA, CDR2 SQIVND (reference sequence). The J segment lost 6 bases and the V segment lost 6 bases, leaving 22 bases of the junction unmatched. The CDR3 length is 19 residues. The CDR3 coding sequence is TGTGCCAGTAGCGTTTACGACAGGGGTTTTGACAAGAACCCCAATGAGCAGTTCTTC. It is translated as CASSVYDRGFDKNPNEQFF.

This clone was recorded once. This chain uses TRBV5-6 with TRBJ2-3, with 9 bases that match TRBD2. With V trimmed by 2 bases and J by 4 bases, 5 bases remained unmatched. The CDR3 length is 15 residues. Germline-derived CDR1 and CDR2 are SGHDT and YYEEEE. The CDR3: CASSLLAGAADTQYF. The CDR3 DNA is TGTGCCAGCAGCTTATTAGCGGGGGCGGCAGATACGCAGTATTTT.

The V call is TRBV6-1, the J call TRBJ2-1; 10 positions agree with TRBD2. J lost 5 bases, V lost 8 bases, and 6 bases had no gene match. Germline V gene lookup returns CDR1 MNHNS and CDR2 SASEGT. This CDR3 comprises 14 residues. The CDR3 DNA follows: TGTGCCAGCGGCCGACTAGCGGGCAACAATGAGCAGTTCTTC. Its protein product is CASGRLAGNNEQFF.

The V call is TRBV5-1, the J call TRBJ2-6; D not certain. Germline CDR1 SGHRS, CDR2 YFSETQ. The CDR3 runs to 17 residues. V lost 0 bases to trimming and J lost 2 bases, with 12 bases between them. CDR3 nucleotide sequence: TGCGCCAGCAGCTTGGGAGCAGACTTTCCTGGGGCCAACGTCCTGACTTTC. Its protein product is CASSLGADFPGANVLTF.

V gene TRBV5-4 combines with J gene TRBJ2-3, with D possibly being TRBD2 (5 bases). The V end was cut by 4 bases, the J end by 5 bases, with 20 bases between. The length of the CDR3 is 16 residues. The germline V gene has CDR1 SGHNT and CDR2 YYREEE (reference sequence). The chain's CDR3 is CASSPGLAGLVDTQYF. CDR3 coding DNA: TGTGCCAGCAGCCCCGGTTTGGCGGGCTTAGTAGATACGCAGTATTTT.

The chain employs TRBV5-1 and TRBJ2-5; TRBD2 aligns across 9 bases. The J call may be wrong; the DNA end is better matched by TRBJ2-7. This CDR3 contains 16 residues. The V gene's germline CDR1 is SGHRS and CDR2 YFSETQ. DNA of the CDR3: TGCGCCAGCAGCCTAGCCCCTAGCGGGGATGCCTACGAGCAGTACTTC. This translates into CASSLAPSGDAYEQYF.

The genes are TRBV7-2 and TRBJ1-3, with TRBD1 identical over 7 bases. Germline trimming cut 5 bases from V and 1 base from J; bases unmatched to any gene: 5. CDR1 and CDR2 from the germline V gene are SGHTA and FQGNSA. The CDR3 consists of 15 residues. Here the CDR3 reads CASSPGTASGNTIYF. DNA for the CDR3: TGTGCCAGCAGCCCAGGGACAGCTTCTGGAAACACCATATATTTT. Full variable domain (outside the CDR3, taken from reference TRBV7-2 and TRBJ1-3): GAGVSQSPSNKVTEKGKDVELRCDPISGHTALYWYRQSLGQGLEFLIYFQGNSAPDKSGLPSDRFSAERTGGSVSTLTIQRTQQEDSAVYLCASSPGTASGNTIYFGEGSWLTVV.

V usage is TRBV30 and J usage is TRBJ1-3; D not resolved. The V and J ends lost 2 bases and 4 bases respectively, with 15 bases between them. This CDR3 contains 15 residues. Germline V gene sequence: CDR1 GTSNPN, CDR2 SVGIG (reference sequence). The CDR3 coding sequence is TGTGCCTGGAGTCTGGGTTTGGGCTCCGGAAACACCATATATTTT. Translated: CAWSLGLGSGNTIYF.

This clone came up a few times. This sequence joins TRBV6-6 and TRBJ2-2; no reliable D call. Trimming left V 0 bases short and J 3 bases short, with 11 bases between. CDR3 length equals 16 residues. Looked up from germline, CDR1 is MNHNY and CDR2 is SVGAGI (reference sequence). CDR3 sequence reads: CASSYSSLVYTGELFF. The CDR3 DNA is TGTGCCAGCAGTTACTCGTCCCTAGTTTACACCGGGGAGCTGTTTTTT.

The chain couples TRBV29-1 to TRBJ2-7; TRBD2 agrees at 10 bases. Trimming removed 4 bases from V and 7 bases from J; junction bases left unmatched: 13. The CDR3 is made up of 15 amino acids. CDR1 and CDR2 from the germline V gene are SQVTM and ANQGSEA. DNA of the CDR3: TGCAGCGTTGTCGGTGGAGCTAGCGGGAGTGGTGAGCAGTACTTC. Translation: CSVVGGASGSGEQYF.

The count of this clone is one. The chain employs TRBV2 and TRBJ1-6; the D is unclear. Germline CDR1 reads SNHLY; CDR2 reads FYNNEI. This CDR3 has 14 residues. Trimming stripped 5 bases from V and 7 bases from J, with 12 bases between. DNA of the CDR3: TGTGCCAGCAGTAACGGCCGAGGGAATTCACCCCTCCACTTT. It yields the protein CASSNGRGNSPLHF.

This clone showed up just once. V is TRBV19 and J is TRBJ1-2, with D possibly being TRBD1 (5 bases). CDR1 is LNHDA and CDR2 is SQIVND in the germline V gene (reference sequence). The CDR3 has 13 residues. V lost 5 bases, J lost 4 bases, and 11 bases lay in between. The CDR3 spells CASSLGTVYGYTF. DNA for the CDR3: TGTGCCAGTAGTCTCGGGACTGTCTATGGCTACACCTTC.

Worth noting for this clone: The junction differs from germline at one of its ends, possibly a read error. The same CDR3 can be traced to other DNA sequences in this sample. This chain connects TRBV5-4 to TRBJ2-1, with 10 bases matching TRBD2. Germline CDR1 SGHNT, CDR2 YYREEE (reference sequence). CDR3 length: 15 residues. CDR3 bases: TGTGCCAGCAGCCTCCCAGCGGGAGGGTTCAATGAGCAATTCTTC. This gives the protein CASSLPAGGFNEQFF.

The rearrangement uses TRBV4-3 and TRBJ1-6; D is possibly TRBD1 (5 bases). The germline gives CDR1 LGHNA, CDR2 YSLEER. V lost 0 bases and J lost 7, with 13 bases in between. The CDR3 sequence is 16 residues long. The CDR3 nucleotides are TGCGCCAGCAGCCAAGAGTTGGGACTACTGAATTCACCCCTCCACTTT. Translation: CASSQELGLLNSPLHF.

This clone was observed a single time. CDR3 sequence (DNA): TGTGCCAGTAGTATAGGGTACAGCTCTGCTGATACGCAGTATTTT. This encodes CASSIGYSSADTQYF. V usage is TRBV19 and J usage is TRBJ2-3; D is uncertain. The CDR3 contains 15 residues. Trimming took off 1 base at V and 6 bases at J, with 14 bases between the two ends. Germline V gene sequence: CDR1 LNHDA, CDR2 SQIVND (reference sequence).

This sequence joins TRBV28 and TRBJ2-7; 12 bases are a match to TRBD1. Germline V gene sequence: CDR1 MDHEN, CDR2 SYDVKM. The CDR3 is made up of 15 amino acids. V shed 6 bases, J shed 4 bases, and the junction held 7 bases outside the gene matches. CDR3 sequence reads: CASRAGDRGPYEQYF. The CDR3 nucleotides read TGTGCCAGCAGGGCCGGGGACAGGGGGCCATACGAGCAGTACTTC.

The chain links TRBV7-2 to TRBJ2-3; weak D call: TRBD1 (5 bases). The V gene lost 4 bases and the J gene lost 2 bases, with 10 bases spanning the gap. Germline CDR1 is SGHTA and CDR2 is FQGNSA. The CDR3 sequence is 14 residues long. The CDR3 loop is CASSWSRVTDTQYF. DNA for the CDR3: TGTGCCAGCAGCTGGTCCAGGGTCACAGATACGCAGTATTTT.

There are a few counts of this clone. V gene TRBV19 combines with J gene TRBJ1-2; 7 bases match TRBD1. Germline trimming cut 7 bases from V and 2 bases from J; bases unmatched to any gene: 7. Germline loops: CDR1 LNHDA, CDR2 SQIVND (reference sequence). The CDR3 covers 14 residues. CDR3 sequence reads: CASKTRDSNYGYTF. The CDR3 region has the DNA TGTGCCAGTAAGACTCGGGACAGCAACTATGGCTACACCTTC.

The chain uses TRBV18 and TRBJ2-5; TRBD2 matches 8 bases. CDR1 is KGHSH and CDR2 is LQKENI in the germline V gene. Unmatched junction bases numbered 5, after V lost 6 bases and J lost 2 bases. The CDR3 extends over 14 amino acids. This CDR3 reads CASSGGLDQETQYF. CDR3 in DNA: TGTGCCAGCTCCGGGGGACTAGATCAAGAGACCCAGTACTTC.

This clone was found a few times. The rearrangement joins TRBV4-3 to TRBJ2-7, with 11 nucleotides matching TRBD1. Germline V gene data show CDR1 as LGHNA and CDR2 as YSLEER. V was pared by 0 bases and J by 7 bases, with 5 bases of the junction left unmatched. This CDR3 has 15 amino acids. The CDR3 sequence is CASSQDPGQGVEQYF. CDR3 coding DNA: TGCGCCAGCAGCCAAGACCCGGGACAGGGGGTGGAGCAGTACTTC.